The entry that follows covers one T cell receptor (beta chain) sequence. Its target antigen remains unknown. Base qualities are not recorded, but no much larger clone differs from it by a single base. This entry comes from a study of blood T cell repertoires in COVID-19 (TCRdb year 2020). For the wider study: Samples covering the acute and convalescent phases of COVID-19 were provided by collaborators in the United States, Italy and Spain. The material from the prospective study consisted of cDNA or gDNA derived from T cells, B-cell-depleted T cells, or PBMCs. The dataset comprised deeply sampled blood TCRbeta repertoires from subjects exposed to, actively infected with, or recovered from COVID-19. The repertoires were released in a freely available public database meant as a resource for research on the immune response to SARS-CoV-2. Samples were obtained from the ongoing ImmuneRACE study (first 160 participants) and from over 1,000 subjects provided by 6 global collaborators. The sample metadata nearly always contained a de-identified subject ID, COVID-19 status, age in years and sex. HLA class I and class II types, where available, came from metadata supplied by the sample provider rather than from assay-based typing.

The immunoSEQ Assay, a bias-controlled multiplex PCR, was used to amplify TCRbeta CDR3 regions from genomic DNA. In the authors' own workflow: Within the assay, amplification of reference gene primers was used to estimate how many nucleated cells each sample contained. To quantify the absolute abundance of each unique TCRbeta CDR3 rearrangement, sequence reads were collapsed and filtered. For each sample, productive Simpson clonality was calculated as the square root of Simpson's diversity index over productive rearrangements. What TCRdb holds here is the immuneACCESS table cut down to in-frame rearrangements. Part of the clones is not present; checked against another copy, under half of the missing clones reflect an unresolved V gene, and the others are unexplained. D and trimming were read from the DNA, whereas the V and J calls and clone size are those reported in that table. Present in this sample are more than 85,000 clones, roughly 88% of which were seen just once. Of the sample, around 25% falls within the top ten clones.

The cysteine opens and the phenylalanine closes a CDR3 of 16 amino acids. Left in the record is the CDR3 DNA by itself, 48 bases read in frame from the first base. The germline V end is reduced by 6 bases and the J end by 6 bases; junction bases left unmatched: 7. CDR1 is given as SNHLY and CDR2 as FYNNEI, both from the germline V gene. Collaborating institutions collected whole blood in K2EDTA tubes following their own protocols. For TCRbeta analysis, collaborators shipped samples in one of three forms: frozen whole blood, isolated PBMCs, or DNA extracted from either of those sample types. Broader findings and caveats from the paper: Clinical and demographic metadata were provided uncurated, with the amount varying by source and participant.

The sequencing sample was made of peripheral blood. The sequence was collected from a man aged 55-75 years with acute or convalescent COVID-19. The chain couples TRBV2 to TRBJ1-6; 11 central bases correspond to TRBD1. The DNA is TGTGCCAGCAGACTAGCCGGGACAGGGGGTAATTCACCCCTCCACTTT. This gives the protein CASRLAGTGGNSPLHF.